The 6 T cell receptor beta chains listed next were all sequenced from one sample in a study of T cells in narcolepsy. Some clones are missing from TCRdb's copy, which holds only in-frame ones; the method was immunoSEQ multiplex PCR. The repertoire holds roughly 22,000 clones, with around two thirds as singletons. What was sequenced was memory (CD45RA-) CD4+ T cells from blood. The receptors derive from a human donor in good health.

The chain combines TRBV7-6 with TRBJ1-1; 7 bases line up with TRBD1. The V segment lost 2 bases and the J segment 4 bases; nucleotides outside the gene matches: 1. Per the germline V gene, CDR1 is SGHVS and CDR2 is FNYEAQ. The CDR3 is made up of 13 amino acids. The CDR3 region has the DNA TGTGCCAGCAGCTTAACAGGGGTCACTGAAGCTTTCTTT. Residues: CASSLTGVTEAFF.

This sequence joins TRBV6-5 and TRBJ2-3; no firm D call. V shed 4 bases and J shed 1 base, with 15 bases lying between them. Germline CDR1 and CDR2: MNHEY and SVGAGI. The CDR3 spans 16 residues. In DNA form, the CDR3 reads TGTGCCAGCAGTTCATATCTAGGACGGGGCACAGATACGCAGTATTTT. Translation: CASSSYLGRGTDTQYF.

This chain uses TRBV6-5 with TRBJ2-1, with D unresolved. Trimming left V 0 bases short and J 4 bases short, with 7 bases between. CDR3 length equals 14 residues. CDR1 and CDR2 from the germline V gene are MNHEY and SVGAGI. CDR3 sequence: CASSYSSVYNEQFF. In DNA form, the CDR3 reads TGTGCCAGCAGTTACTCGAGCGTTTACAATGAGCAGTTCTTC.

The table lists this clone with a few counts. This rearrangement joins TRBV2 to TRBJ2-1; maybe TRBD1 (6 bases). V gave up 10 bases and J gave up 2 bases, with 15 bases separating them. The germline gives CDR1 SNHLY, CDR2 FYNNEI. This CDR3 is built from 14 residues. For the CDR3, the DNA is TGTGCCACCTCCGACAGGACCCCCTACAATGAGCAGTTCTTC. Its translation is CATSDRTPYNEQFF.

This clone showed up just a few times. The chain uses TRBV7-8 and TRBJ2-7, with 9 bases that match TRBD1. Trimming took 4 bases from V and 6 from J; bases not matched to a gene: 7. CDR3 size: 14 residues. The germline gives CDR1 SGHVS, CDR2 FQNEAQ. This chain's CDR3 is CASSSTGGKVEQYF. CDR3 nucleotides: TGTGCCAGCAGCTCAACAGGGGGCAAAGTCGAGCAGTACTTC.

V gene TRBV27 combines with J gene TRBJ2-1; 11 bases map to TRBD2. CDR3 length: 17 amino acids. Germline V gene lookup returns CDR1 MNHEY and CDR2 SMNVEV (reference sequence). Germline trimming cut 4 bases from V and 0 bases from J; bases unmatched to any gene: 5. This CDR3 is CASSWRLAGSSYNEQFF. The CDR3 nucleotides read TGTGCCAGCAGTTGGAGACTAGCGGGGAGCTCCTACAATGAGCAGTTCTTC.